This T cell receptor beta chain emerged from a study of Graves' ophthalmopathy and Graves' hyperthyroidism. For this clonotype: This may stem from a read error, because a much larger clone lies one nucleotide away. The conserved final phenylalanine or tryptophan is absent from the CDR3, which likely points to a read error.

The V gene end was trimmed by 6 bases and the J gene end by 3 bases; junction bases not matched to a gene: 7. The germline V gene has CDR1 SNHLY and CDR2 FYNNEI. The CDR3 runs 15 residues. RNA transcripts were the template, and TCR beta CDR3 regions were amplified from them. Investigators did first-round RT-PCR with HTBI primers, then second-round multiplex PCR. TCRdb passed the multiplex PCR reads through MiXCR, listing each CDR3 protein once. Of 600,000 to 700,000 distinct CDR3 sequences in the sample, roughly two fifths were seen once. PBMCs originated in 10 ml of fresh peripheral blood. Sequenced: peripheral blood. The rearrangement uses TRBV2 and TRBJ1-1; 10 nucleotides align to TRBD1. The sequence was obtained from an adult man with Graves' ophthalmopathy. CDR3 coding DNA: TGTGCCAGCAGGGGGACAGGGGAAGCCCACACTGAAGCTTTCCTT. It encodes CASRGTGEAHTEAFL.